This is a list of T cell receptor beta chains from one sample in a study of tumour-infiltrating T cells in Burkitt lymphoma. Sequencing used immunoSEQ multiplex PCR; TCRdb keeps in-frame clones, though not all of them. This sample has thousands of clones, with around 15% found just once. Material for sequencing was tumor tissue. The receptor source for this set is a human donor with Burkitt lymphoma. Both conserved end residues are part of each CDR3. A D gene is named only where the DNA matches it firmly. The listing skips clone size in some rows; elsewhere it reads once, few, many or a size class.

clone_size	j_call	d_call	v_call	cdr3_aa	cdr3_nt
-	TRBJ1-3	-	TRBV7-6	CASSLLAGPSGNTIYF	TGTGCCAGCAGCTTATTGGCAGGGCCTTCAGGAAACACCATATATTTT
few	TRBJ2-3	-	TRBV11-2	CASSGDITFDTQYF	TGTGCCAGCAGCGGGGACATCACCTTTGATACGCAGTATTTT
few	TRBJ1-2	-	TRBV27	CASTPSGLAGGYTF	TGTGCCAGCACCCCATCAGGGCTGGCAGGTGGCTACACCTTC
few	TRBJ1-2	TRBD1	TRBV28	CASSLGQGYYGYTF	TGTGCCAGCAGTTTGGGACAGGGATACTATGGCTACACCTTC
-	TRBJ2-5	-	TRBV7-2	CASSFNTGLETQYF	TGTGCCAGCAGCTTCAACACAGGGCTAGAGACCCAGTACTTC
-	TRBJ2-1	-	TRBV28	CASSPPANNEQFF	TGTGCCAGCTCACCTCCAGCCAACAATGAGCAGTTCTTC
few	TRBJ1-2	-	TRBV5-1	CASSLVGGDYGYTF	TGCGCCAGCAGCTTGGTCGGAGGGGACTATGGCTACACCTTC
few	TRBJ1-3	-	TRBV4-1	CASSQEDFRGNTIYF	TGCGCCAGCAGCCAAGAGGATTTCCGCGGAAACACCATATATTTT
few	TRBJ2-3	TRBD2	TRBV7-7	CASSLGLAGSDTQYF	TGTGCTAGCAGCTTAGGACTAGCGGGATCAGATACGCAGTATTTT
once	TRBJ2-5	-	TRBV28	CASSLNTGLGETQYF	TGTGCCAGCAGTTTAAACACAGGGTTAGGAGAGACCCAGTACTTC
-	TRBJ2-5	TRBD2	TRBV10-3	CAISETSGKETQYF	TGTGCCATCAGTGAGACTAGCGGGAAAGAGACCCAGTACTTC
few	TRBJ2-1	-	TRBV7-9	CASSLERVWNEQFF	TGTGCCAGCAGCTTAGAAAGAGTGTGGAATGAGCAGTTCTTC
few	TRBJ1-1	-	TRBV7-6	CASSSLAGGTEAFF	TGTGCCAGCAGCTCATTGGCGGGTGGGACTGAAGCTTTCTTT
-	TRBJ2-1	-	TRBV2	CASSDSLTNEQFF	TGTGCCAGCAGTGATTCGTTAACCAATGAGCAGTTCTTC
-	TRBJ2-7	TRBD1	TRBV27	CASKTRDRADEQYF	TGTGCCAGCAAAACCCGGGACAGGGCTGACGAGCAGTACTTC